The present entry profiles one TCR beta chain with its context. Looked up from germline, CDR1 is LNHDA and CDR2 is SQIVND (reference sequence). Trimming took 6 bases from V and 3 from J; bases not matched to a gene: 5. The CDR3 runs to 14 residues. This entry belongs to a study of blood T cell repertoires in COVID-19. Study in general: Spain, Italy and the United States supplied samples that represented acute and convalescent COVID-19. Sources were T cells, B-cell-depleted T cells, or PBMCs; the material itself was cDNA or gDNA.

Per the original methods: Amplifying reference gene primers gave estimates of nucleated cell counts. Sequencing used immunoSEQ multiplex PCR; TCRdb keeps in-frame clones, though not all of them. The V and J calls and clone size come from that table; D and trimming were worked out from the DNA. This table holds approximately 140,000 clones, more than 70% found once. The source of this sequence is a human donor in a cohort sampled during active COVID-19. V usage is TRBV19 and J usage is TRBJ1-2; TRBD1 agrees at 9 bases. Sequencing was done on a sample of peripheral blood. The CDR3 loop is CASSKGQGYYGYTF. The DNA of the CDR3 is TGTGCCAGTAGCAAAGGACAGGGGTACTATGGCTACACCTTC.